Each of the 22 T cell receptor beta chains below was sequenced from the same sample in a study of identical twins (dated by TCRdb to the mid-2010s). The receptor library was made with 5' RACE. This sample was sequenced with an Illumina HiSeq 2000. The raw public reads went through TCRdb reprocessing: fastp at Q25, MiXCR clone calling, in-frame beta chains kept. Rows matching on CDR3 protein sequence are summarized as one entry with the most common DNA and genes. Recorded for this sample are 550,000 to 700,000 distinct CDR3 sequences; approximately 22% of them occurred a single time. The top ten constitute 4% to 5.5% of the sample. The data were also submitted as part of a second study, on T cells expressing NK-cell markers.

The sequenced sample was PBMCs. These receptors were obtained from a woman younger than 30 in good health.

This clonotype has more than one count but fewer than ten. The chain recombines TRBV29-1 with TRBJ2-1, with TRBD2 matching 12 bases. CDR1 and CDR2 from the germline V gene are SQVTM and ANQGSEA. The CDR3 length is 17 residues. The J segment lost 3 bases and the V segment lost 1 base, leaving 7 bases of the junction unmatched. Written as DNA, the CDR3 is TGCAGCGTTGAAGGTCCTAGCGGGGGGGCATTCTACAATGAGCAGTTCTTC. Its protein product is CSVEGPSGGAFYNEQFF.

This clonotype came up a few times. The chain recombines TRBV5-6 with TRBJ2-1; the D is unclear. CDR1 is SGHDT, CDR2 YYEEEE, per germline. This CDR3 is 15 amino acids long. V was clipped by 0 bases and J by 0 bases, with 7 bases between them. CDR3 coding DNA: TGTGCCAGCAGCTTGGCGGGCTTCTCCTACAATGAGCAGTTCTTC. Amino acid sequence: CASSLAGFSYNEQFF.

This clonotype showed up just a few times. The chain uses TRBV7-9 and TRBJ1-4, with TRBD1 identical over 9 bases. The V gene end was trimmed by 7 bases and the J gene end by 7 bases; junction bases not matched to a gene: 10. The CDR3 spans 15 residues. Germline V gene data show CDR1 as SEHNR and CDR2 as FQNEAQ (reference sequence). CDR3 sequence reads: CASTHSGTGSEKLFF. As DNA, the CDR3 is TGTGCCAGCACACACTCCGGGACAGGGAGTGAAAAACTGTTTTTT.

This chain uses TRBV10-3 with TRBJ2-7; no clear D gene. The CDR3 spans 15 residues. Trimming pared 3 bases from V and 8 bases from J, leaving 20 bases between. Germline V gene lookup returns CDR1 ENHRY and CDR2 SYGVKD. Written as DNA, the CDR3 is TGTGCCATCAGTGAAGGCGGCTCCTTTCTGGCCAAGCAGTACTTC. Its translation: CAISEGGSFLAKQYF.

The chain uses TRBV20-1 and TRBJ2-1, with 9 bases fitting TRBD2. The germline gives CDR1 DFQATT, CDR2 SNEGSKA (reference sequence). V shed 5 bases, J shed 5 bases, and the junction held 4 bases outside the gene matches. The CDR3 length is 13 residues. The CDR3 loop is CSAYSGGHNEQFF. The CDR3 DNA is TGCAGTGCTTATAGCGGGGGACACAATGAGCAGTTCTTC.

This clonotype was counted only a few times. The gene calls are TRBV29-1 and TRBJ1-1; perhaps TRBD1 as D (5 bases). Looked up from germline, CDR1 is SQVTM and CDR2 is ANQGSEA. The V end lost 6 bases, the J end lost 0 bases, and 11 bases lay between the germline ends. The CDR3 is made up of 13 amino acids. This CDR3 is CSVAGTVNTEAFF. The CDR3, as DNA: TGCAGCGTCGCAGGGACGGTGAACACTGAAGCTTTCTTT.

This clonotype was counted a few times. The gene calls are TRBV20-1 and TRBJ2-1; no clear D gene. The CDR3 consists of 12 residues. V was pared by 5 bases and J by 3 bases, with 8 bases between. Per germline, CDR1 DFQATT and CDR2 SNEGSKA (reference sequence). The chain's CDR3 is CSALTHYNEQFF. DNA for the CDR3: TGCAGTGCTCTAACCCACTACAATGAGCAGTTCTTC.

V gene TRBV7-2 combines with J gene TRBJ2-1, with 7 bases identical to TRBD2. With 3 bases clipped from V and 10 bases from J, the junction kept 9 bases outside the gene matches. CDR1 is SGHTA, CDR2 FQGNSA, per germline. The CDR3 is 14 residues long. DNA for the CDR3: TGTGCCAGCAGCTTCGCTAGCGGACGCAGCGAGCAGTTCTTC. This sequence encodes CASSFASGRSEQFF.

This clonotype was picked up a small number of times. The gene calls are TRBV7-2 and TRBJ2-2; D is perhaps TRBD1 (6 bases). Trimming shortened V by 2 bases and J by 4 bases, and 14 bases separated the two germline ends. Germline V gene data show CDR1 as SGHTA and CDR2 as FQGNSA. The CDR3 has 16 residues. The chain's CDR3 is CASSLSLGRGTGELFF. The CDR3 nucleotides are TGTGCCAGCAGCTTATCACTCGGCAGGGGCACCGGGGAGCTGTTTTTT.

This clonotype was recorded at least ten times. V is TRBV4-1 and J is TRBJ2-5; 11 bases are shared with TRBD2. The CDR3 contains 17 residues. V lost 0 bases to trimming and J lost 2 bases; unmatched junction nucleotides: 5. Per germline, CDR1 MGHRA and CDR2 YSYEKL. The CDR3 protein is CASSQETSGVWQETQYF. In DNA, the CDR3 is TGCGCCAGCAGCCAAGAGACTAGCGGGGTATGGCAAGAGACCCAGTACTTC.

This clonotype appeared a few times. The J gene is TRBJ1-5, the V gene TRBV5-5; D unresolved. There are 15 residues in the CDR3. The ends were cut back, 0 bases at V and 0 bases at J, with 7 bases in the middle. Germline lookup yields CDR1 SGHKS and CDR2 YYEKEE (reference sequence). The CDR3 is CASSLEAGSNQPQHF. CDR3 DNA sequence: TGTGCCAGCAGCTTGGAAGCCGGTAGCAATCAGCCCCAGCATTTT.

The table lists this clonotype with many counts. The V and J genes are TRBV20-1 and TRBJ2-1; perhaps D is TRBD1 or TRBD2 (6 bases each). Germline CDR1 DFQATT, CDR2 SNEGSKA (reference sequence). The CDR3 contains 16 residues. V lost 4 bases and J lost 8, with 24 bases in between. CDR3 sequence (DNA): TGCAGTGCTACCTCCTTCCTACAAGGGGGGCGGGATGAGCAGTTCTTC. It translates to CSATSFLQGGRDEQFF.

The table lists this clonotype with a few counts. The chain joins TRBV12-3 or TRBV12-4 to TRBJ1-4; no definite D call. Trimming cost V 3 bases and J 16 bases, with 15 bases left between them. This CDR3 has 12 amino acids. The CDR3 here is CASSFRATEQFF. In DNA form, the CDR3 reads TGTGCCAGCAGTTTTCGGGCTACAGAGCAGTTTTTT.

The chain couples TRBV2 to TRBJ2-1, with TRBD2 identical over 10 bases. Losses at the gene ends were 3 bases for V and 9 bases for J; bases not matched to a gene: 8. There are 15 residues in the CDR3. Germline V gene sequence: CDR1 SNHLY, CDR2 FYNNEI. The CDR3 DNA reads TGTGCCAGCAGTGACCAGGCAGCGGGAGGGGGTGAGCAGTTCTTC. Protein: CASSDQAAGGGEQFF. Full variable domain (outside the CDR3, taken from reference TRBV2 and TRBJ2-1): EPEVTQTPSHQVTQMGQEVILRCVPISNHLYFYWYRQILGQKVEFLVSFYNNEISEKSEIFDDQFSVERPDGSNFTLKIRSTKLEDSAMYFCASSDQAAGGGEQFFGPGTRLTVL.

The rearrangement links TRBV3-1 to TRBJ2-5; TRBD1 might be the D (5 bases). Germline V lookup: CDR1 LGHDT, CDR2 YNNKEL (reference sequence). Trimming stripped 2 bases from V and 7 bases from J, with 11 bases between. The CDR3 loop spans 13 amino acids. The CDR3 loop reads CASSQYKGATQYF. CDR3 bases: TGTGCCAGCAGCCAATATAAAGGGGCGACCCAGTACTTC.

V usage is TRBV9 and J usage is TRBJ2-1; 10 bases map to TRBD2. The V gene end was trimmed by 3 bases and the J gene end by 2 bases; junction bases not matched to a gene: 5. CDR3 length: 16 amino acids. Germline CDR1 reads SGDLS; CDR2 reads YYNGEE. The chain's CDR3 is CASSATSGLAYNEQFF. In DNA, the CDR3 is TGTGCCAGCAGCGCGACTAGCGGGCTAGCCTACAATGAGCAGTTCTTC.

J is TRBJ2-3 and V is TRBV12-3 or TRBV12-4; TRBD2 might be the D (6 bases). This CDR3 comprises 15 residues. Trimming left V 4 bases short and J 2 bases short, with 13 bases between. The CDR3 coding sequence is TGTGCCAGCAGTTACGCTAGCGCCTACACAGATACGCAGTATTTT. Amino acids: CASSYASAYTDTQYF.

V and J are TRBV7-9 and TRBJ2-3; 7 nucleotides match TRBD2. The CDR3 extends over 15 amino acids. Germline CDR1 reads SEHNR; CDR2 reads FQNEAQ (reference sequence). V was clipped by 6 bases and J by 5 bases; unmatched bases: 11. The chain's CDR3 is CASRHWGEGQDTQYF. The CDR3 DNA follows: TGTGCCAGCAGGCACTGGGGGGAGGGCCAAGATACGCAGTATTTT.

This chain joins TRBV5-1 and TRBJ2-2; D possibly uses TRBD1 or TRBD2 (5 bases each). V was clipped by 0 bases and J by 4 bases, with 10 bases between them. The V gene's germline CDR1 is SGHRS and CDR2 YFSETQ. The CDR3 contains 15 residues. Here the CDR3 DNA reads TGCGCCAGCAGCTTGGTGGGGGTATCCACCGGGGAGCTGTTTTTT. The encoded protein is CASSLVGVSTGELFF.

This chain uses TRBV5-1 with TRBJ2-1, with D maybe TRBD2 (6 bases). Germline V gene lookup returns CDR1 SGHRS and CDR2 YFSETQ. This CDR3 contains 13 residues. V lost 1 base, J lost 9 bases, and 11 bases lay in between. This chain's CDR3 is CASSLTQEGEQFF. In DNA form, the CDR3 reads TGCGCCAGCAGCTTGACACAGGAGGGTGAGCAGTTCTTC.

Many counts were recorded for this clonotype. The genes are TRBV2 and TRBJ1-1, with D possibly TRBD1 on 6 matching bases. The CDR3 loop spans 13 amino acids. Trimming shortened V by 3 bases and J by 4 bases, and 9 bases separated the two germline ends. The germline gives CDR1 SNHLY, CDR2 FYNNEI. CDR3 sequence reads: CASSEDRATEAFF. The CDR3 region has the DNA TGTGCCAGCAGTGAGGACAGAGCCACTGAAGCTTTCTTT.

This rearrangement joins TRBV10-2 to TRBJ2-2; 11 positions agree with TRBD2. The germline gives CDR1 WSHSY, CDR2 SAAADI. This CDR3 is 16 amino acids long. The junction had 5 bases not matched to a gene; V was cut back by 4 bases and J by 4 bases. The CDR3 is CASSVAGGPGTGELFF. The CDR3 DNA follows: TGCGCCAGCAGTGTAGCGGGAGGGCCCGGCACCGGGGAGCTGTTTTTT.